Listed below are T cell receptor beta chains from one sample, sequenced in a study of immune characterization of retroperitoneal liposarcoma. From the PCR reads, TCRdb called clonotypes with MiXCR, one entry per CDR3 protein. The sample has approximately 9,600 distinct CDR3 sequences, around 30% seen once; the top ten hold roughly 8.7%. The sample comprised tumor tissue. The receptor set was obtained from a male donor with retroperitoneal liposarcoma. CDR3s include the opening cysteine and the closing phenylalanine or tryptophan. D genes are given only for firm matches. Clone size is not always given. Where it is, it says once, few, many or a class for expanded clones.

v_gene: TRBV14
j_gene: TRBJ2-1
abundance: NA
d_gene: TRBD2
CDR3aa: CASSHVGGAGNEQFF
CDR3nt: TGTGCCAGCAGCCACGTCGGGGGGGCAGGCAATGAGCAGTTCTTC

v_gene: TRBV6-8
j_gene: TRBJ2-2
abundance: few
d_gene: TRBD1
CDR3aa: CASRIRDSRGTGELFF
CDR3nt: TGTGCCAGCAGGATACGGGACAGTCGTGGCACCGGGGAGCTGTTTTTT

v_gene: TRBV6-1
j_gene: TRBJ2-3
abundance: few
d_gene: TRBD1
CDR3aa: CASSPTGQGGYTQYF
CDR3nt: TGTGCCAGCAGTCCAACGGGACAGGGGGGATATACGCAGTATTTT

v_gene: TRBV6-1
j_gene: TRBJ2-1
abundance: many
d_gene: NA
CDR3aa: CASSEAARDNHEQFF
CDR3nt: TGTGCCAGCAGTGAAGCTGCGCGGGATAACCACGAGCAGTTCTTC

v_gene: TRBV6-2/TRBV6-3
j_gene: TRBJ2-6
abundance: NA
d_gene: NA
CDR3aa: CASSYSGSGANVLTF
CDR3nt: TGTGCCAGCAGTTACTCCGGTTCTGGGGCCAACGTCCTGACTTTC

v_gene: TRBV6-1
j_gene: TRBJ2-1
abundance: many
d_gene: TRBD2
CDR3aa: CASLLAGENNEQFF
CDR3nt: TGTGCCAGCCTGCTAGCGGGGGAAAACAATGAGCAGTTCTTC

v_gene: TRBV25-1
j_gene: TRBJ2-7
abundance: NA
d_gene: TRBD2
CDR3aa: CASSELAGLIDEQYF
CDR3nt: TGTGCCAGCAGTGAACTAGCGGGTCTTATTGACGAGCAGTACTTC

v_gene: TRBV4-3
j_gene: TRBJ2-1
abundance: NA
d_gene: TRBD1
CDR3aa: CASSQDRGTGPYEQFF
CDR3nt: TGCGCCAGCAGCCAAGATAGAGGGACAGGTCCCTACGAGCAGTTCTTC

v_gene: TRBV6-1
j_gene: TRBJ1-1
abundance: NA
d_gene: TRBD1
CDR3aa: CASRDNRGPEAFF
CDR3nt: TGTGCCAGCAGAGACAACAGGGGTCCTGAAGCTTTCTTT

v_gene: TRBV6-1
j_gene: TRBJ2-3
abundance: few
d_gene: TRBD2
CDR3aa: CASSRLAGGTDTQYF
CDR3nt: TGTGCCAGCAGCCGACTAGCGGGGGGTACAGATACGCAGTATTTT

v_gene: TRBV7-4
j_gene: TRBJ2-7
abundance: NA
d_gene: NA
CDR3aa: CASSLVGGDNEQYF
CDR3nt: TGTGCCAGCAGCTTAGTCGGGGGAGACAATGAGCAGTACTTC

v_gene: TRBV6-1
j_gene: TRBJ2-5
abundance: NA
d_gene: NA
CDR3aa: CASSEALQGVGETQYF
CDR3nt: TGTGCCAGCAGTGAAGCATTACAGGGAGTTGGAGAGACCCAGTACTTC

v_gene: TRBV6-6
j_gene: TRBJ1-4
abundance: NA
d_gene: NA
CDR3aa: CASSSNEKLFF
CDR3nt: TGTGCCAGCAGTAGCAATGAAAAACTGTTTTTT

v_gene: TRBV11-2
j_gene: TRBJ2-1
abundance: NA
d_gene: NA
CDR3aa: CASSLGLGRETQFF
CDR3nt: TGTGCCAGCAGCTTAGGTTTAGGGCGAGAGACCCAGTTCTTC

v_gene: TRBV6-1
j_gene: TRBJ2-7
abundance: few
d_gene: TRBD1
CDR3aa: CASSRDRGAYEQYF
CDR3nt: TGTGCCAGCAGTAGGGACAGGGGGGCCTACGAGCAGTACTTC

v_gene: TRBV7-2
j_gene: TRBJ2-7
abundance: once
d_gene: NA
CDR3aa: CASSIQGESDEQYF
CDR3nt: TGTGCCAGCAGCATACAGGGTGAGAGTGACGAGCAGTACTTC

v_gene: TRBV6-1
j_gene: TRBJ2-1
abundance: few
d_gene: NA
CDR3aa: CASRFTGQYRYEQFF
CDR3nt: TGTGCCAGCAGATTCACAGGGCAATATCGCTACGAGCAGTTCTTC

v_gene: TRBV6-1
j_gene: TRBJ2-5
abundance: NA
d_gene: NA
CDR3aa: CASSALLPGETQYF
CDR3nt: TGTGCCAGCAGTGCTTTACTCCCAGGGGAGACCCAGTACTTC

v_gene: TRBV10-1
j_gene: TRBJ2-1
abundance: once
d_gene: NA
CDR3aa: CASSEFVEYNEQFF
CDR3nt: TGCGCCAGCAGTGAATTTGTAGAATACAATGAGCAGTTCTTC

v_gene: TRBV7-2
j_gene: TRBJ2-1
abundance: medium-sized
d_gene: NA
CDR3aa: CASSLEGSEQFF
CDR3nt: TGTGCCAGCAGCTTAGAAGGAAGCGAGCAGTTCTTC

v_gene: TRBV12-3/TRBV12-4
j_gene: TRBJ2-1
abundance: many
d_gene: TRBD2
CDR3aa: CASRLAGRFNEQFF
CDR3nt: TGTGCCAGCAGACTAGCGGGGAGATTCAATGAGCAGTTCTTC

v_gene: TRBV6-1
j_gene: TRBJ2-1
abundance: medium-sized
d_gene: NA
CDR3aa: CASSPSSTYNEQFF
CDR3nt: TGTGCCAGCAGTCCCTCGTCAACCTACAATGAGCAGTTCTTC

v_gene: TRBV4-1
j_gene: TRBJ2-3
abundance: few
d_gene: NA
CDR3aa: CASSPGASADTQYF
CDR3nt: TGCGCCAGCAGCCCGGGAGCGAGCGCAGATACGCAGTATTTT

v_gene: TRBV11-3
j_gene: TRBJ2-1
abundance: NA
d_gene: TRBD2
CDR3aa: CASSLEGLAGGNEQFF
CDR3nt: TGTGCCAGCAGCTTAGAAGGACTAGCGGGGGGCAATGAGCAGTTCTTC

v_gene: TRBV27
j_gene: TRBJ2-5
abundance: few
d_gene: NA
CDR3aa: CATAVSRDPQETQYF
CDR3nt: TGTGCCACCGCGGTTTCGCGGGACCCCCAAGAGACCCAGTACTTC

v_gene: TRBV6-1
j_gene: TRBJ2-5
abundance: once
d_gene: TRBD2
CDR3aa: CASRAGGAGETQYF
CDR3nt: TGTGCCAGCAGGGCGGGGGGCGCGGGAGAGACCCAGTACTTC

v_gene: TRBV7-3
j_gene: TRBJ2-1
abundance: once
d_gene: NA
CDR3aa: CASSLGQLGGEQFF
CDR3nt: TGTGCCAGCAGCCTAGGACAGCTGGGGGGCGAGCAGTTCTTC

v_gene: TRBV7-2
j_gene: TRBJ2-1
abundance: NA
d_gene: NA
CDR3aa: CASTLGGGQETQFF
CDR3nt: TGTGCCAGCACCTTAGGGGGGGGGCAAGAGACCCAGTTCTTC

v_gene: TRBV27
j_gene: TRBJ2-1
abundance: medium-sized
d_gene: NA
CDR3aa: CASSVRGKEYEQFF
CDR3nt: TGTGCCAGCAGTGTACGGGGGAAGGAGTACGAGCAGTTCTTC

v_gene: TRBV6-1
j_gene: TRBJ2-1
abundance: NA
d_gene: NA
CDR3aa: CASSESRGRHEQFF
CDR3nt: TGTGCCAGCAGTGAGAGTAGAGGGAGACATGAGCAGTTCTTC

v_gene: TRBV6-8
j_gene: TRBJ1-2
abundance: NA
d_gene: NA
CDR3aa: CASSSPQGAVTF
CDR3nt: TGTGCCAGCAGTTCCCCCCAGGGAGCTGTTACCTTC

v_gene: TRBV6-1
j_gene: TRBJ2-1
abundance: few
d_gene: NA
CDR3aa: CASSPERGNEQFF
CDR3nt: TGTGCCAGCAGTCCGGAGAGGGGGAATGAGCAGTTCTTC

v_gene: TRBV11-1
j_gene: TRBJ2-1
abundance: NA
d_gene: TRBD2
CDR3aa: CASSPEAGVVYEQFF
CDR3nt: TGTGCCAGCAGCCCAGAAGCGGGGGTGGTCTACGAGCAGTTCTTC

v_gene: TRBV6-4
j_gene: TRBJ2-7
abundance: few
d_gene: TRBD1
CDR3aa: CRDSHPEQYF
CDR3nt: TGTAGGGACAGCCACCCCGAGCAGTACTTC

v_gene: TRBV7-2
j_gene: TRBJ1-2
abundance: few
d_gene: NA
CDR3aa: CASSLEFGYTF
CDR3nt: TGTGCCAGCAGCTTAGAATTTGGCTACACCTTC

v_gene: TRBV7-2
j_gene: TRBJ2-1
abundance: NA
d_gene: TRBD2
CDR3aa: CASRPGLAWNNEQFF
CDR3nt: TGTGCCAGCAGGCCGGGACTAGCGTGGAACAATGAGCAGTTCTTC